Shown below are 32 T cell receptor beta chains from a single sample sequenced in a study of blood T cells in healthy people across ages. Using a J-beta primer mix together with a sample-barcoded 5' primer, a second PCR was run for 7 to 11 cycles. TCRdb re-derived calls from the 5' RACE reads in MiXCR, one entry per CDR3 protein. The data contain about 780,000 distinct CDR3 sequences, around half of them singletons. What was sequenced was blood. The receptors shown here come from a man older than 75 in good health.

In this sample, this clonotype turned up a few times. This chain connects TRBV20-1 to TRBJ2-7; 10 bases align to TRBD1. Germline V CDR1 and CDR2: DFQATT, SNEGSKA (reference sequence). This CDR3 is 13 amino acids long. The ends lost 4 bases at V and 3 bases at J; junction bases unmatched: 3. DNA of the CDR3: TGCAGTGCTACCGGGACAGGGGTCTACGAGCAGTACTTC. Translating it yields CSATGTGVYEQYF.

With respect to this clonotype: The junction differs from germline at one of its ends, possibly a read error. The gene calls are TRBV29-1 and TRBJ2-4; 11 bases are shared with TRBD2. The J call could be wrong; TRBJ2-7 is a better fit for the DNA end. The germline CDR1 and CDR2 sequences are SQVTM and ANQGSEA. This CDR3 has 14 residues. The CDR3 region has the DNA TGCTGCGTAGCCCAACTAGCGGGAGAGGGCGAGCAGTACTTC. Its translation is CCVAQLAGEGEQYF.

This rearrangement joins TRBV29-1 to TRBJ1-4; D perhaps matches TRBD1 (6 bases). The CDR3 covers 14 residues. Germline V gene data show CDR1 as SQVTM and CDR2 as ANQGSEA. V was trimmed by 3 bases and J by 6 bases, leaving 14 bases between them. CDR3: CSVEDLGADEKLFF. Written as DNA, the CDR3 is TGCAGCGTTGAGGATCTGGGGGCGGATGAAAAACTGTTTTTT.

V gene TRBV27 combines with J gene TRBJ1-4; the D is unclear. Germline lookup yields CDR1 MNHEY and CDR2 SMNVEV (reference sequence). The CDR3 extends over 14 amino acids. Trimming shortened V by 0 bases and J by 7 bases, and 9 bases separated the two germline ends. CDR3 nucleotides: TGTGCCAGCAGTTTATCGAAGAGCGCTGAAAAACTGTTTTTT. This translates into CASSLSKSAEKLFF.

This chain uses TRBV3-1 with TRBJ2-1; 8 bases are shared with TRBD1. CDR3 size: 16 residues. Germline trimming cut 4 bases from V and 4 bases from J; bases unmatched to any gene: 9. CDR1 is LGHDT and CDR2 is YNNKEL in the germline V gene (reference sequence). The CDR3 region is CASSLYRTGPYNEQFF. DNA of the CDR3: TGTGCCAGCAGCCTTTACCGGACAGGGCCATACAATGAGCAGTTCTTC.

This clonotype was recorded a few times. A much larger clone is a single base away; this may be a read error. The chain joins TRBV7-2 to TRBJ2-7; the match to TRBD2 covers 12 bases. Germline loops: CDR1 SGHTA, CDR2 FQGNSA. With 7 bases clipped from V and 7 bases from J, the junction kept 8 bases outside the gene matches. CDR3 size: 14 residues. CDR3 in DNA: TGTGCCAGCACGACTAGCGGGAGCTACAATGAGCAGTACTTC. This translates into CASTTSGSYNEQYF. Filled out from reference TRBV7-2 and TRBJ2-7, the complete variable domain reads GAGVSQSPSNKVTEKGKDVELRCDPISGHTALYWYRQSLGQGLEFLIYFQGNSAPDKSGLPSDRFSAERTGGSVSTLTIQRTQQEDSAVYLCASTTSGSYNEQYFGPGTRLTVT.

This chain uses TRBV12-3 or TRBV12-4 with TRBJ1-5; 8 bases fit TRBD1. The CDR3 contains 15 residues. With V trimmed by 6 bases and J by 4 bases, 8 bases remained unmatched. This CDR3 reads CASSFGTGGNQPQHF. In nucleotides, the CDR3 is TGTGCCAGCAGCTTCGGCACAGGGGGTAATCAGCCCCAGCATTTT.

Note on this clonotype: The junction shows a germline mismatch at one end, possibly a read error. The gene calls are TRBV6-6 and TRBJ2-5; 11 nucleotides agree with TRBD1. TRBJ2-7 explains the end of the DNA better; the J call may be wrong. Germline V lookup: CDR1 MNHNY, CDR2 SVGAGI (reference sequence). CDR3 length: 17 amino acids. The CDR3 coding sequence is TGCGCCAGCAGTACCCTGGTGAGGGACAGGGGGTGGTACGAGCAGTACTTC. Its protein is CASSTLVRDRGWYEQYF.

There are a few counts of this clonotype. The V and J genes are TRBV29-1 and TRBJ2-3, with 11 bases lining up with TRBD2. CDR1 and CDR2 (germline): SQVTM, ANQGSEA. CDR3 length equals 15 residues. The ends lost 3 bases at V and 2 bases at J; junction bases unmatched: 4. CDR3 nucleotides: TGCAGCGTTGAGGGGACTAGCGGTACCACAGATACGCAGTATTTT. Amino acid sequence: CSVEGTSGTTDTQYF.

This clonotype showed up many times. The J gene is TRBJ2-5, the V gene TRBV27, with 8 positions matching TRBD2. Trimming cost V 2 bases and J 11 bases; bases outside gene matches: 10. The CDR3 runs to 14 residues. CDR1 and CDR2 from the germline V gene are MNHEY and SMNVEV (reference sequence). The CDR3 loop reads CASSLVGTRREQYF. The DNA for the CDR3 is TGTGCCAGCAGTTTAGTAGGGACTAGGAGGGAGCAGTACTTC.

The table lists this clonotype with a few counts. The junction differs from germline at one of its ends, possibly a read error. J is TRBJ2-4 and V is TRBV7-2; D gene unclear. With the DNA end fitting TRBJ2-7 better, the J assignment may be wrong. The germline V gene encodes CDR1 SGHTA and CDR2 FQGNSA. CDR3 length: 14 residues. The CDR3 sequence is CASSSPPPVYEQYF. Written as DNA, the CDR3 is TGTGCCAGTAGCTCCCCTCCCCCGGTCTACGAGCAGTACTTC.

In its sample, this clonotype was seen a few times. The chain employs TRBV19 and TRBJ2-5; no clear D gene. The CDR3 has 11 residues. CDR1 is LNHDA, CDR2 SQIVND, per germline (reference sequence). V was trimmed by 1 base and J by 5 bases, leaving 2 bases between them. CDR3 sequence (DNA): TGTGCCAGTAGTATAGCGGAGACCCAGTACTTC. It codes for CASSIAETQYF.

DNA of the CDR3: TGCAGCGTTGCTAGACTCACGGGCGAGCAGTACTTC. Its protein product is CSVARLTGEQYF. V usage is TRBV29-1 and J usage is TRBJ2-7; D gene unclear. V lost 4 bases and J 6 bases, leaving 13 bases between the germline ends. CDR3 size: 12 residues. The germline V gene has CDR1 SQVTM and CDR2 ANQGSEA.

This clonotype was seen a handful of times. The rearrangement uses TRBV10-3 and TRBJ1-1, with D possibly being TRBD1 (5 bases). The length of the CDR3 is 13 residues. V was clipped by 3 bases and J by 1 base, with 6 bases between them. Germline loops: CDR1 ENHRY, CDR2 SYGVKD. This CDR3 reads CAISEGQNTEAFF. The CDR3 bases are TGTGCCATCAGTGAAGGACAGAACACTGAAGCTTTCTTT.

The rearrangement joins TRBV7-9 to TRBJ2-3; TRBD1 matches 7 bases. Germline V gene sequence: CDR1 SEHNR, CDR2 FQNEAQ (reference sequence). The CDR3 runs 15 residues. Trimming at V came to 8 bases and at J to 0 bases, leaving 8 bases not matched to a gene. The CDR3 bases are TGTGCCAGCGCGGACAGGAGAACTAGCACAGATACGCAGTATTTT. It translates to CASADRRTSTDTQYF.

The chain joins TRBV29-1 to TRBJ1-1; D might be TRBD1 (5 bases). In germline, CDR1 is SQVTM, CDR2 ANQGSEA. The CDR3 sequence is 12 residues long. The V gene lost 5 bases and the J gene lost 2 bases, with 9 bases spanning the gap. The CDR3 reads CSVYDRNTEAFF. The CDR3 bases are TGCAGCGTTTACGACAGAAACACTGAAGCTTTCTTT.

Here the CDR3 reads CSASRLSGNTIYF. DNA of the CDR3: TGCAGTGCTAGCCGACTCTCTGGAAACACCATATATTTT. The chain uses TRBV20-1 and TRBJ1-3; the D is unclear. In germline, CDR1 is DFQATT, CDR2 SNEGSKA (reference sequence). The CDR3 has 13 residues. V dropped 3 bases and J dropped 0 bases, with 6 bases sitting between them.

The V and J genes are TRBV6-4 and TRBJ1-2, with TRBD1 matching over 7 bases. The CDR3 is made up of 14 amino acids. The germline V gene encodes CDR1 MRHNA and CDR2 SNTAGT. Trimming took 3 bases from V and 9 from J; bases not matched to a gene: 10. CDR3 in DNA: TGTGCCAGCAGTGATCGGACAGGAGAGGTTAGCTACACCTTC. As protein: CASSDRTGEVSYTF.

This clonotype was seen only once. Being one base from a much bigger clone, this may be a read error. The rearrangement links TRBV7-3 to TRBJ2-3, with TRBD2 as a possible D gene (5 bases). The CDR3 covers 15 residues. The germline V gene has CDR1 SGHTA and CDR2 FQGTGA. Written as DNA, the CDR3 is TGTACCAGCAGCTTAAGAGGTGGGAGTAAAGATACGCAGTATTTT. Protein: CTSSLRGGSKDTQYF.

Comments on this clonotype: At one end the junction does not follow the germline gene, possibly because of a read error. This sequence joins TRBV7-2 and TRBJ2-7, with D possibly being TRBD1 (6 bases). In germline, CDR1 is SGHTA, CDR2 FQGNSA. This CDR3 has 15 residues. The CDR3 loop reads CASGLKTGRNYEQYF. CDR3 nucleotide sequence: TGTGCCAGCGGCTTAAAGACAGGTCGGAACTACGAGCAGTACTTC.

This clonotype was detected only a few times. This chain uses TRBV28 with TRBJ1-1; a weak D match, TRBD1 (5 bases). CDR1 and CDR2 (germline): MDHEN, SYDVKM. Trimming removed 5 bases at V and 4 bases at J, with 14 bases between. The CDR3 runs 14 residues. The CDR3 coding sequence is TGTGCCAGCAGTCTCCGGCTCACAGGCACTGAAGCTTTCTTT. Its protein is CASSLRLTGTEAFF. Full variable domain (rest looked up from reference TRBV28 and TRBJ1-1): DVKVTQSSRYLVKRTGEKVFLECVQDMDHENMFWYRQDPGLGLRLIYFSYDVKMKEKGDIPEGYSVSREKKERFSLILESASTNQTSMYLCASSLRLTGTEAFFGQGTRLTVV.

V and J are TRBV20-1 and TRBJ2-7; TRBD1 agrees at 7 bases. V lost 2 bases and J lost 1; bases outside the gene matches: 8. CDR1 DFQATT and CDR2 SNEGSKA come from the germline V gene (reference sequence). This CDR3 contains 15 residues. CDR3 in DNA: TGCAGTGCTAGACCGACAGGGACATCATCCTACGAGCAGTACTTC. Translation gives CSARPTGTSSYEQYF.

As to this clonotype: Its ends do not fully match the called genes, so a read error is possible. The rearrangement uses TRBV4-3 and TRBJ1-1; 7 positions match TRBD1. The CDR3 sequence is 13 residues long. In germline, CDR1 is LGHNA, CDR2 YSLEER. For the CDR3, the DNA is TGCGCCAGCAGCCAAAGACAGGGCTCTGAAGCTTACTTT. It encodes CASSQRQGSEAYF.

V usage is TRBV6-6 and J usage is TRBJ2-7; TRBD2 agrees at 10 bases. CDR3 size: 13 residues. With 11 bases clipped from V and 0 bases from J, the junction kept 4 bases outside the gene matches. Germline assignment: CDR1 MNHNY and CDR2 SVGAGI (reference sequence). The CDR3 sequence: CAGQREGSYEQYF. The CDR3 DNA reads as TGTGCCGGCCAGCGGGAGGGCTCCTACGAGCAGTACTTC.

The J gene is TRBJ2-1, the V gene TRBV18, with TRBD2 identical over 10 bases. V shed 1 base and J 7 bases; nucleotides not matched to a gene: 7. The CDR3 length is 16 residues. Germline V CDR1 and CDR2: KGHSH, LQKENI. The CDR3 sequence: CASSPLALAGENEQFF. DNA of the CDR3: TGTGCCAGCTCACCACTCGCGCTAGCGGGAGAGAATGAGCAGTTCTTC.

J is TRBJ2-3 and V is TRBV7-2; the match to TRBD2 covers 11 bases. Trimming removed 3 bases from V and 0 bases from J; junction bases left unmatched: 11. The germline CDR1 and CDR2 sequences are SGHTA and FQGNSA. The length of the CDR3 is 19 residues. This CDR3 reads CASSFRDGSGRASTDTQYF. In DNA, the CDR3 is TGTGCCAGCAGCTTCCGGGATGGTAGCGGGAGGGCCAGCACAGATACGCAGTATTTT.

The genes are TRBV3-1 and TRBJ2-4; D unresolved. Germline-derived CDR1 and CDR2 are LGHDT and YNNKEL (reference sequence). Trimming pared 6 bases from V and 9 bases from J, leaving 12 bases between. The CDR3 loop spans 12 amino acids. The CDR3 sequence: CASSRSGVIQYF. The DNA of the CDR3 is TGTGCCAGCAGTCGCAGTGGAGTCATTCAGTACTTC. The full variable domain, its missing parts supplied by reference TRBV3-1 and TRBJ2-4, is DTAVSQTPKYLVTQMGNDKSIKCEQNLGHDTMYWYKQDSKKFLKIMFSYNNKELIINETVPNRFSPKSPDKAHLNLHINSLELGDSAVYFCASSRSGVIQYFGAGTRLSVL.

This clonotype was recorded a few times. The genes are TRBV6-1 and TRBJ2-7, with TRBD2 matching 10 bases. The CDR3 is made up of 14 amino acids. CDR1 and CDR2 from the germline V gene are MNHNS and SASEGT. V gave up 5 bases and J gave up 3 bases; unmatched junction bases: 4. The CDR3 DNA reads as TGTGCCAGCAGTCTAGCGGGAGAGGACTACGAGCAGTACTTC. This encodes CASSLAGEDYEQYF.

The rearrangement joins TRBV30 to TRBJ2-7; D gene ambiguous. The germline V and J ends were trimmed by 2 bases and 5 bases, with 10 bases remaining between them. Per the germline V gene, CDR1 is GTSNPN and CDR2 is SVGIG (reference sequence). This CDR3 contains 12 residues. CDR3 coding DNA: TGTGCCTGGAGTACGGGTAGCAACGAGCAGTACTTC. Translating gives CAWSTGSNEQYF.

This clonotype was found a few times. The chain joins TRBV20-1 to TRBJ2-5; no firm D call. CDR3 size: 12 residues. The ends were cut back, 3 bases at V and 1 base at J, with 6 bases in the middle. The germline V gene has CDR1 DFQATT and CDR2 SNEGSKA (reference sequence). CDR3 protein: CSASESQETQYF. Here the CDR3 DNA reads TGCAGTGCTAGTGAATCCCAAGAGACCCAGTACTTC.

This chain joins TRBV20-1 and TRBJ1-1; 7 nucleotides agree with TRBD1. V was clipped by 4 bases and J by 12 bases; unmatched bases: 14. The CDR3 extends over 13 amino acids. From germline, CDR1 is DFQATT and CDR2 SNEGSKA (reference sequence). CDR3 sequence reads: CSATETRDSQPFF. For the CDR3, the DNA is TGCAGTGCTACAGAGACTAGGGACAGCCAGCCTTTCTTT.

The CDR3 DNA reads TGTGCCAGCAGCCAAGGAGGACAAACCGGGGAGCTGTTTTTT. This codes for CASSQGGQTGELFF. V and J are TRBV3-1 and TRBJ2-2; perhaps TRBD1 as D (5 bases). The CDR3 sequence is 14 residues long. Germline V gene data show CDR1 as LGHDT and CDR2 as YNNKEL (reference sequence). Trimming pared 1 base from V and 5 bases from J, leaving 8 bases between.